This T cell receptor beta chain appears in the sequencing data of a study of human T cells and chemical hapten exposure. Looking at the study overall: The scalp of each patient received a weekly diphenylcyclopropenone dose for the full approximately 26-week study. The patch tests put 0.01% DPC on the skin of the upper back and were read 6 days later. It was small differences in pooled library volume that mainly caused per-sample TCR yields to vary.

One entry per CDR3 protein results from TCRdb running MiXCR on the RACE reads. The sample lists about 84,000 distinct CDR3 sequences; 8% to 13% were seen once. Documented time point: patch test 2, 6 weeks after DPC sensitization. Treatment: therapeutic diphenylcyclopropenone sensitization with weekly scalp DPC. Alopecia patients, 18 to 70 years old and DPC-suitable, served as donors. A few counts support this clonotype. With 4 bases removed from V and 5 bases from J, the gap between germline ends came to 9 bases. This CDR3 contains 13 residues. CDR1 and CDR2 (germline): MDHEN, SYDVKM. The chain couples TRBV28 to TRBJ2-1, with D maybe TRBD2 (6 bases). The starting material was whole blood, obtained in connection with sensitization to the hapten diphenylcyclopropenone (DPC). The source of this sequence is a woman in her 50s with alopecia areata. Some clones in this sample may be carry-over from other donors' samples. The CDR3 sequence is CASSSGLHNEQFF. CDR3 nucleotide sequence: TGTGCCAGCAGTTCGGGACTCCACAATGAGCAGTTCTTC.